This T cell receptor (beta chain) appears in the sequencing data of a study of shared clonotypes between healthy human individuals. This table comes from immunoSEQ multiplex PCR, and its TCRdb copy is limited to in-frame clones, with some not included. The sample includes about 2.4 million clones, 80% to 95% of them seen just once. Germline-derived CDR1 and CDR2 are MDHEN and SYDVKM. With 5 bases removed from V and 3 bases from J, the gap between germline ends came to 16 bases. This CDR3 comprises 15 residues. Sequencing used naive CD4+ T cells from PBMCs. Regarding subset: CD45RA+ positively selected. J is TRBJ1-2 and V is TRBV28; a possible D gene is TRBD1 (5 bases). This sequence originates from a young man in good health. Some clones in this sample may be carry-over from other donors' samples. CDR3 sequence reads: CASSVPRTSYYGYTF. CDR3 in DNA: TGTGCCAGCAGTGTACCCAGGACAAGCTACTATGGCTACACCTTC.